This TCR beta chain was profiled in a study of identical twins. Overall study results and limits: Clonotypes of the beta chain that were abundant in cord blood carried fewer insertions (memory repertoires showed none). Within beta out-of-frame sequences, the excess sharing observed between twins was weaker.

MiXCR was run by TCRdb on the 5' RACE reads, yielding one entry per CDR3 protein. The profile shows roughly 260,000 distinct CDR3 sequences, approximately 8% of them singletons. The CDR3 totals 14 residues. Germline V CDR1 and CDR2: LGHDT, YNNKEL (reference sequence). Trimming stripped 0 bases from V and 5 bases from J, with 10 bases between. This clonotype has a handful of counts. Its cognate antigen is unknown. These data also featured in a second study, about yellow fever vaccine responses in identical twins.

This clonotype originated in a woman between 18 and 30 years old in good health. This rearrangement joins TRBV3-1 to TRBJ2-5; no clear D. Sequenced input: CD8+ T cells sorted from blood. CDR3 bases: TGTGCCAGCAGCCAAGAGGCAGTGGGCGAGACCCAGTACTTC. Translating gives CASSQEAVGETQYF.